What follows are 6 T cell receptor beta chains derived from one specimen sequenced in a study of STAT5B mutations in CD4+ large granular lymphocyte leukemia. Clones were sequenced by immunoSEQ multiplex PCR, and TCRdb holds only the in-frame ones, with some missing. The sample consists of about 46,000 clones, about 80% of them appearing once. Sequencing input: CD4+ T cells from blood buffy coats. These receptors were obtained from a human donor in good health.

V and J are TRBV7-7 and TRBJ1-6; D unresolved. V gave up 2 bases and J gave up 5 bases, with 7 bases separating them. The CDR3 sequence is 14 residues long. CDR1 and CDR2 (germline): SSHAT, FNYEAQ (reference sequence). In DNA, the CDR3 is TGTGCCAGCAGCTTATTCCCACATAATTCACCCCTCCACTTT. It codes for CASSLFPHNSPLHF. The full variable domain, with the rest looked up from reference TRBV7-7 and TRBJ1-6, is GAGVSQSPRYKVTKRGQDVTLRCDPISSHATLYWYQQALGQGPEFLTYFNYEAQPDKSGLPSDRFSAERPEGSISTLTIQRTEQRDSAMYRCASSLFPHNSPLHFGNGTRLTVT.

This rearrangement joins TRBV29-1 to TRBJ2-3; D gene unclear. V shed 1 base and J shed 3 bases, with 11 bases lying between them. Germline assignment: CDR1 SQVTM and CDR2 ANQGSEA. The CDR3 extends over 14 amino acids. The CDR3 DNA reads TGCAGCGTTGAAGGTCATAAGGCGACAGATACGCAGTATTTT. It translates to CSVEGHKATDTQYF.

The chain carries TRBV7-9 and TRBJ1-4, with 7 bases fitting TRBD1. Germline V lookup: CDR1 SEHNR, CDR2 FQNEAQ (reference sequence). V was clipped by 1 base and J by 7 bases; unmatched bases: 6. CDR3 size: 15 residues. As DNA, the CDR3 is TGTGCCAGCAGCTTAGGCGACAGGGACGGTGAAAAACTGTTTTTT. This gives the protein CASSLGDRDGEKLFF.

The CDR3 loop is CASSQVGVLNEQYF. The CDR3, as DNA: TGTGCCAGCAGTCAGGTGGGGGTCCTCAACGAGCAGTACTTC. The chain links TRBV6-5 to TRBJ2-5; D possibly uses TRBD1 or TRBD2 (5 bases each). The end of the DNA is better explained by TRBJ2-7, so the J call may be wrong. The CDR3 length is 14 residues. Germline V gives CDR1 MNHEY, CDR2 SVGAGI.

V usage is TRBV27 and J usage is TRBJ1-6; a possible D gene is TRBD1 (5 bases). Between the trimmed V and J ends, which lost 8 bases and 8 bases, there was a span of 19 bases. The germline gives CDR1 MNHEY, CDR2 SMNVEV (reference sequence). The CDR3 contains 15 residues. As DNA, the CDR3 is TGTGCCAGCGGCGTCAGGGAGGAAAGGGATTCACCCCTCCACTTT. Protein product: CASGVREERDSPLHF.

This clone appeared a single time. The same CDR3 is also encoded by other DNA sequences in this sample. In DNA form, the CDR3 reads TGTGCCAGCAGCGTAGAGGGGGCTCGTACAGATACGCAGTATTTT. Translating it yields CASSVEGARTDTQYF. This rearrangement joins TRBV9 to TRBJ2-3; the match to TRBD1 covers 7 bases. The germline CDR1 and CDR2 sequences are SGDLS and YYNGEE. This CDR3 is built from 15 residues. The trim removed 0 bases at V and 3 bases at J, leaving 4 bases unmatched.